A single sample is the source of the 28 T cell receptor beta chains below, sequenced in a study of cytomegalovirus exposure and HLA in healthy donors (TCRdb year 2017). Library method: the immunoSEQ multiplex PCR assay. The multiplex PCR relied on a mix of 60 forward primers for TCR Vbeta segments and 13 reverse primers for TCR Jbeta segments. As stored in TCRdb, this immuneACCESS dataset retains in-frame rearrangements with V and J assigned. A fraction of the clones does not appear; measured against another copy, unresolved V genes explain less than half of the discrepancy, and the remainder lacks a known reason. For this sample there are tens of thousands of clones; approximately 71% appear just once. About 2.2% of the sample is in the top ten clones. The sequenced sample consisted of PBMCs. The receptors were gathered from a man aged 35-49 years in good health and CMV-seronegative.

The chain uses TRBV29-1 and TRBJ1-4, with 8 bases aligning to TRBD1. The CDR3 has 14 residues. The germline V gene encodes CDR1 SQVTM and CDR2 ANQGSEA. V was pared by 4 bases and J by 8 bases, with 9 bases of the junction left unmatched. Here the CDR3 DNA reads TGCAGCGTTGCGGTCAGGGGGCGTCAGGAAAAACTGTTTTTT. It is translated as CSVAVRGRQEKLFF.

V is TRBV19 and J is TRBJ2-1, with 8 bases fitting TRBD1. This CDR3 is 13 amino acids long. Trimming at V came to 6 bases and at J to 10 bases, leaving 8 bases not matched to a gene. CDR1 is LNHDA and CDR2 is SQIVND in the germline V gene (reference sequence). The CDR3 protein is CASSPVRDREQFF. In DNA form, the CDR3 reads TGTGCCAGTAGCCCGGTCCGGGACAGGGAGCAGTTCTTC.

The chain recombines TRBV28 with TRBJ1-2; 8 nucleotides line up with TRBD1. Looked up from germline, CDR1 is MDHEN and CDR2 is SYDVKM. V shed 7 bases, J shed 3 bases, and the junction held 10 bases outside the gene matches. There are 15 residues in the CDR3. CDR3 DNA sequence: TGTGCCAGCAAAATAACAGGGGGGAGTGACTATGGCTACACCTTC. Protein sequence: CASKITGGSDYGYTF.

With respect to this clone: The junction differs from germline at one of its ends, possibly a read error. The chain recombines TRBV30 with TRBJ1-1; 7 bases map to TRBD1. Germline V gives CDR1 GTSNPN, CDR2 SVGIG (reference sequence). The CDR3 length is 17 residues. In DNA, the CDR3 is TGTGACTGGAGTTCGGACCTCGACAGGGTTGAGGACACTGAAGCTTTCTTT. This gives the protein CDWSSDLDRVEDTEAFF.

V and J are TRBV11-2 and TRBJ1-2; no clear D. The germline V and J ends were trimmed by 1 base and 1 base, with 10 bases remaining between them. The CDR3 has 15 residues. Germline V gene sequence: CDR1 SGHAT, CDR2 FQNNGV. CDR3 DNA: TGTGCCAGCAGCTTAGTTGGAGACTTTAACTATGGCTACACCTTC. Translation gives CASSLVGDFNYGYTF.

V usage is TRBV7-3 and J usage is TRBJ2-3; 8 positions agree with TRBD2. The CDR3 consists of 17 residues. The J segment lost 0 bases and the V segment lost 0 bases, leaving 5 bases of the junction unmatched. The germline V gene encodes CDR1 SGHTA and CDR2 FQGTGA. This CDR3 is CASSLTHRGGSTDTQYF. The CDR3 coding sequence is TGTGCCAGCAGCTTAACCCATCGCGGGGGGAGCACAGATACGCAGTATTTT.

This clone was detected a few times. The chain is built from TRBV4-1 and TRBJ2-7, with TRBD1 matching over 7 bases. CDR3 length: 14 residues. Germline values: CDR1 MGHRA, CDR2 YSYEKL. V dropped 4 bases and J dropped 5; count of bases not matched to a gene: 8. CDR3 loop: CASSLHRGVDEQYF. In DNA, the CDR3 is TGCGCCAGCAGCCTACACAGGGGAGTCGACGAGCAGTACTTC.

The V call is TRBV4-1, the J call TRBJ1-1; 8 bases align to TRBD1. Germline V lookup: CDR1 MGHRA, CDR2 YSYEKL. The CDR3 runs 17 residues. The J segment lost 5 bases and the V segment lost 3 bases, leaving 14 bases of the junction unmatched. CDR3 DNA sequence: TGCGCCAGCAGCCATCTTCGAAGCAGGGGGCGAAGGACTGAAGCTTTCTTT. Translated: CASSHLRSRGRRTEAFF.

This clone appeared once. The chain employs TRBV29-1 and TRBJ2-7, with 9 bases fitting TRBD2. CDR1 and CDR2 from the germline V gene are SQVTM and ANQGSEA. The CDR3 runs to 15 residues. The J segment lost 1 base and the V segment lost 6 bases, leaving 10 bases of the junction unmatched. Here the CDR3 reads CSVLTLAGRSYEQYF. Here the CDR3 DNA reads TGCAGCGTACTCACCCTAGCGGGGAGATCCTACGAGCAGTACTTC.

This clone was detected a few times. The V and J genes are TRBV9 and TRBJ2-6; 7 nucleotides align to TRBD1. The germline CDR1 and CDR2 sequences are SGDLS and YYNGEE. The V gene end was trimmed by 4 bases and the J gene end by 0 bases; junction bases not matched to a gene: 7. There are 17 residues in the CDR3. This chain's CDR3 is CASSRTGGSSGANVLTF. In DNA form, the CDR3 reads TGTGCCAGCAGCCGGACAGGCGGTAGCTCTGGGGCCAACGTCCTGACTTTC.

V usage is TRBV28 and J usage is TRBJ2-7, with D possibly matching TRBD2 (6 bases). The V gene lost 2 bases and the J gene lost 3 bases, with 11 bases spanning the gap. The CDR3 is 14 residues long. Germline loops: CDR1 MDHEN, CDR2 SYDVKM. CDR3 in DNA: TGTGCCAGCAGTTTAGGGGGGTACCTCTACGAGCAGTACTTC. This codes for CASSLGGYLYEQYF.

The V and J genes are TRBV10-3 and TRBJ1-1, with TRBD1 as a possible D gene (6 bases). This CDR3 has 11 residues. V was pared by 5 bases and J by 8 bases, with 9 bases between. Germline lookup yields CDR1 ENHRY and CDR2 SYGVKD. The DNA for the CDR3 is TGTGCCATCAGTCCCGGGACAGAAGCTTTCTTT. It codes for CAISPGTEAFF.

This clone was seen only a few times. The V call is TRBV2, the J call TRBJ2-2, with 10 bases matching TRBD2. Germline V gene sequence: CDR1 SNHLY, CDR2 FYNNEI. J gave up 4 bases and V 4 bases, and 6 bases lay outside the gene matches. The CDR3 has 16 amino acids. CDR3 in DNA: TGTGCCAGCAGTGCCCAGCGGGGGGGAGTCACCGGGGAGCTGTTTTTT. Residues: CASSAQRGGVTGELFF.

This chain joins TRBV4-2 and TRBJ1-2; 10 bases agree with TRBD1. The CDR3 has 15 amino acids. Trimming at V came to 1 base and at J to 4 bases, leaving 3 bases not matched to a gene. Looked up from germline, CDR1 is LGHNA and CDR2 is YNFKEQ. DNA for the CDR3: TGTGCCAGCAGCCAAGCTTGGGACAGGGGCTATGGCTACACCTTC. The encoded protein is CASSQAWDRGYGYTF.

V and J are TRBV7-2 and TRBJ2-7; D ambiguous. Germline values: CDR1 SGHTA, CDR2 FQGNSA. V lost 4 bases, J lost 5 bases, and 9 bases lay in between. This CDR3 has 12 amino acids. The CDR3 region is CASSSGWDEQYF. CDR3 nucleotides: TGTGCCAGCAGCTCAGGTTGGGACGAGCAGTACTTC.

V gene TRBV13 combines with J gene TRBJ1-1; no definite D call. CDR1 is PRHDT, CDR2 FYEKMQ, per germline (reference sequence). Trimming left V 5 bases short and J 3 bases short, with 13 bases between. The CDR3 is made up of 14 amino acids. The chain's CDR3 is CASSRPDWDTEAFF. CDR3 DNA: TGTGCCAGCAGCCGCCCGGACTGGGACACTGAAGCTTTCTTT.

This clone was found a few times. The chain couples TRBV5-5 to TRBJ1-1; D is unclear. Trimming shortened V by 1 base and J by 6 bases, and 10 bases separated the two germline ends. This CDR3 comprises 13 residues. Germline values: CDR1 SGHKS, CDR2 YYEKEE (reference sequence). This CDR3 is CASSLNPTSEAFF. The CDR3 DNA is TGTGCCAGCAGCTTGAACCCCACTTCTGAAGCTTTCTTT.

The J gene is TRBJ2-1, the V gene TRBV6-1, with 10 bases identical to TRBD1. This CDR3 comprises 16 residues. Trimming cost V 1 base and J 3 bases; bases outside gene matches: 3. Germline values: CDR1 MNHNS, CDR2 SASEGT. As DNA, the CDR3 is TGTGCCAGCAGTGAAGAAAGGGACAGGGGCTACAATGAGCAGTTCTTC. Its protein is CASSEERDRGYNEQFF.

This rearrangement joins TRBV4-1 to TRBJ1-5; 9 bases align to TRBD1. The germline gives CDR1 MGHRA, CDR2 YSYEKL. The CDR3 length is 16 residues. The V segment lost 0 bases and the J segment 9 bases; nucleotides outside the gene matches: 9. CDR3 bases: TGCGCCAGCAGCCAAGATGGGACAGGGACGGGGAGGCCCCAGCATTTT. It translates to CASSQDGTGTGRPQHF.

The J gene is TRBJ2-1, the V gene TRBV29-1, with D possibly matching TRBD1 (8 bases). Trimming removed 4 bases from V and 9 bases from J, with 16 bases in between. This CDR3 contains 13 residues. Germline CDR1 reads SQVTM; CDR2 reads ANQGSEA. CDR3 bases: TGCAGCGTTGCCGTACAGGGGGAGGGTGAGCAGTTCTTC. Translating it yields CSVAVQGEGEQFF.

With respect to this clone: One end of the junction fails to match germline, which may point to a read error. This CDR3 is also generated by other DNA sequences in the sample. This chain links TRBV2 with TRBJ1-5, with 9 bases matching TRBD1. The CDR3 has 13 amino acids. Germline V CDR1 and CDR2: SNHLY, FYNNEI. The CDR3 protein is CASSGLPGQGPSF. CDR3 sequence (DNA): TGTGCCAGCAGTGGGTTGCCGGGACAGGGACCCAGTTTT. Supplemented by reference TRBV2 and TRBJ1-5, the full variable domain reads EPEVTQTPSHQVTQMGQEVILRCVPISNHLYFYWYRQILGQKVEFLVSFYNNEISEKSEIFDDQFSVERPDGSNFTLKIRSTKLEDSAMYFCASSGLPGQGPSFGDGTRLSIL.

The rearrangement links TRBV11-3 to TRBJ2-5, with TRBD2 as a possible D gene (6 bases). Trimming took off 4 bases at V and 1 base at J, with 10 bases between the two ends. Germline V gene lookup returns CDR1 SGHNT and CDR2 YENEEA. The CDR3 sequence is 14 residues long. The CDR3 region is CASSSRTTQETQYF. Here the CDR3 DNA reads TGTGCCAGCAGCTCAAGGACTACCCAAGAGACCCAGTACTTC.

The CDR3 nucleotides read TGTGCCAGCAGTGCGCCCAAGGAGCTAGGGGCAGATACGCAGTATTTT. Residues: CASSAPKELGADTQYF. The chain has TRBV28 and TRBJ2-3, with D perhaps TRBD1 (5 bases). Germline V gives CDR1 MDHEN, CDR2 SYDVKM. The ends were cut back, 5 bases at V and 4 bases at J, with 19 bases in the middle. The CDR3 sequence is 16 residues long. Full variable domain (missing parts from reference TRBV28 and TRBJ2-3): DVKVTQSSRYLVKRTGEKVFLECVQDMDHENMFWYRQDPGLGLRLIYFSYDVKMKEKGDIPEGYSVSREKKERFSLILESASTNQTSMYLCASSAPKELGADTQYFGPGTRLTVL.

This chain connects TRBV6-1 to TRBJ1-6; D possibly corresponds to TRBD1 (6 bases). V lost 7 bases to trimming and J lost 8 bases, with 18 bases between them. The CDR3 is 15 residues long. Germline V CDR1 and CDR2: MNHNS, SASEGT. The CDR3 spells CASNHIQGFDSPLHF. The CDR3 coding sequence is TGTGCCAGCAATCACATACAGGGATTCGATTCACCCCTCCACTTT.

This chain joins TRBV11-3 and TRBJ2-7; D not certain. CDR1 and CDR2 from the germline V gene are SGHNT and YENEEA. This CDR3 is 12 amino acids long. Trimming left V 8 bases short and J 5 bases short, with 13 bases between. The CDR3 bases are TGTGCCAGCTCCGGTTATAACGACGAGCAGTACTTC. Translated: CASSGYNDEQYF.

This chain connects TRBV7-8 to TRBJ1-4, with 7 bases lining up with TRBD1. The length of the CDR3 is 15 residues. The V gene end was trimmed by 3 bases and the J gene end by 6 bases; junction bases not matched to a gene: 7. Germline-derived CDR1 and CDR2 are SGHVS and FQNEAQ. The CDR3 sequence: CASSFSGQLDEKLFF. The CDR3 coding sequence is TGTGCCAGCAGCTTTTCGGGACAGCTAGATGAAAAACTGTTTTTT.

This sequence joins TRBV7-9 and TRBJ1-4, with 7 bases aligning to TRBD1. The junction had 6 bases not matched to a gene; V was cut back by 7 bases and J by 7 bases. From germline, CDR1 is SEHNR and CDR2 FQNEAQ (reference sequence). This CDR3 comprises 13 residues. CDR3 residues: CASKGQDSEKLFF. As DNA, the CDR3 is TGTGCCAGCAAAGGACAGGACTCTGAAAAACTGTTTTTT.

The rearrangement links TRBV11-2 to TRBJ1-1; D is ambiguous. This CDR3 has 12 amino acids. V lost 5 bases and J 3 bases, leaving 7 bases between the germline ends. CDR1 SGHAT and CDR2 FQNNGV come from the germline V gene. CDR3 sequence (DNA): TGTGCCAGCAGCCCAACTTACACTGAAGCTTTCTTT. It translates to CASSPTYTEAFF.